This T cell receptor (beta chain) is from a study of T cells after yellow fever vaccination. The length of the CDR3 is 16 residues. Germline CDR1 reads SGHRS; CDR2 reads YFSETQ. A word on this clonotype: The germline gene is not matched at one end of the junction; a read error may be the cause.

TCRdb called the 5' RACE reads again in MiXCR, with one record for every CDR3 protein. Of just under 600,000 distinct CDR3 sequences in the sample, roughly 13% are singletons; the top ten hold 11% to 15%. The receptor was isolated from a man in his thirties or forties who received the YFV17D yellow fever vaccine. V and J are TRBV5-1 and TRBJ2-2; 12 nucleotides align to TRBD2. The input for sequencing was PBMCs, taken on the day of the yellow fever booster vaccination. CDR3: CASSLGTSGTSGEPFF. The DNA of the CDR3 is TGCGCCAGCAGCTTGGGGACTAGCGGGACTTCCGGGGAGCCGTTTTTT.